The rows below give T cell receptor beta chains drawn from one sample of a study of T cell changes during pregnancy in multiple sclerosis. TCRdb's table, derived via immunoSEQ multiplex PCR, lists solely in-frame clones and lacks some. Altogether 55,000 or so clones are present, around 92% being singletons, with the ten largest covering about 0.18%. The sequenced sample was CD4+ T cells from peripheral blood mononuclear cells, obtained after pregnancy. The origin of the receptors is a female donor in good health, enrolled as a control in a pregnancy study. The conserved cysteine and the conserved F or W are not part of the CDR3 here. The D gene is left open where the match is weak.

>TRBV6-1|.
ASRPGVSMNTEAF
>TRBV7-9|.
ASSRTYEAF
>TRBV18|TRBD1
ASSPSRTGQDSPLH
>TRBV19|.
ASSIASYNEQF
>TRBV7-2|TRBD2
ASSLDRAGGDEQF
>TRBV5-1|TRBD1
ASSLRTGNNQPQH
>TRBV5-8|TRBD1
ASSLIRGTGVPYEQY
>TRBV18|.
ASSPGQSYGYT
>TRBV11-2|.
ASSLGDDRSRELF
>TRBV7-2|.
ASSLEDMADTQY
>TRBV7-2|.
ASSLGTVYGYT
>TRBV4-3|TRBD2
ASSQDAGGVQY
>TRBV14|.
ASSRQGTSYEQY
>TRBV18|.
ASSPERSGNTIY
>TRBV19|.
ASRPQGGDNEQF
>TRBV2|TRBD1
ASSGQGNSPLH
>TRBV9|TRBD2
ASSVGGGQNNEQF